This entry features one TCR beta chain sequence. Antigen unknown. This sample is drawn from a study of cytomegalovirus exposure and HLA in healthy donors. Study conclusions and caveats: Upon later analysis, TCR association rates were observed to vary by HLA locus, being highest for DRB1 and lowest for HLA-C. Analysis performed later found 16,951 TCR beta sequences associated with HLA alleles at 0.05 false discovery rate.

60 Vbeta and 13 Jbeta primers were used in PCR. Sequencing was performed with immunoSEQ multiplex PCR; in TCRdb, only in-frame clones are kept and a portion is missing. The sample lists more than 95,000 clones; 75% to 85% were seen once. V lost 6 bases, J lost 0 bases, and 27 bases lay in between. The CDR3 contains 21 residues. Per the germline V gene, CDR1 is MDHEN and CDR2 is SYDVKM. Sequences were obtained from PBMCs. The receptor's source is a man aged 30 to 45 in good health and CMV-seropositive. This chain joins TRBV28 and TRBJ2-6, with D possibly being TRBD2 (6 bases). CDR3 residues: CASSFVTGLPWEDSGANVLTF. In DNA form, the CDR3 reads TGTGCCAGCAGCTTCGTAACGGGACTCCCTTGGGAGGACTCTGGGGCCAACGTCCTGACTTTC.